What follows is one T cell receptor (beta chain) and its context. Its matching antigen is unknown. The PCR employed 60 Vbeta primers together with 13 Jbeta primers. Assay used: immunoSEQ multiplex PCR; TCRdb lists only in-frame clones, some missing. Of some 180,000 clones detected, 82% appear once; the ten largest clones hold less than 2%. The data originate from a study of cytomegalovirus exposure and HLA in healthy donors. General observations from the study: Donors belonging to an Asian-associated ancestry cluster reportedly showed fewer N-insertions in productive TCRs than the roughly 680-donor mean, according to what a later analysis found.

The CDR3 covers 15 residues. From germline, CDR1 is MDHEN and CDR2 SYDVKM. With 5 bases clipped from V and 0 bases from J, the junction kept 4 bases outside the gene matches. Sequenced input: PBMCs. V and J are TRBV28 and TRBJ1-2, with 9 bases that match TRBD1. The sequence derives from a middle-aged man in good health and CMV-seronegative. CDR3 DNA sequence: TGTGCCAGCAGTGTGACAGGGGGAGCTAACTATGGCTACACCTTC. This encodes CASSVTGGANYGYTF.